Following are 31 T cell receptor beta chains from one sample sequenced in a study of T cells in Graves' hyperthyroidism and ophthalmopathy. Amplification of TCR beta CDR3 regions was performed using RNA transcripts as template. The HTBI primer set served for first-round RT-PCR of the TCR CDR3. A single record per CDR3 protein comes from TCRdb applying MiXCR to the multiplex PCR reads. The sample lists about 380,000 distinct CDR3 sequences, approximately 13% seen once, with 20% to 25% in the top ten. The sample taken for sequencing was blood. These TCRs come from a man aged 25-40 years with Graves' hyperthyroidism that later progressed to Graves' ophthalmopathy.

The rearrangement uses TRBV6-2 or TRBV6-3 and TRBJ2-7; TRBD1 is a possible D gene (6 bases). Trimming removed 4 bases at V and 9 bases at J, with 16 bases between. CDR1 is MNHEY, CDR2 SVGEGT, per germline. This CDR3 has 13 amino acids. DNA of the CDR3: TGTGCCAGCAGTTCCCAAGGACAGTTCGCGCAGTACTTC. This gives the protein CASSSQGQFAQYF.

This clonotype was picked up many times. V is TRBV20-1 and J is TRBJ1-4, with no clear D. The CDR3 is 12 residues long. With 2 bases removed from V and 6 bases from J, the gap between germline ends came to 7 bases. Germline V gene sequence: CDR1 DFQATT, CDR2 SNEGSKA (reference sequence). CDR3 amino acids: CSARYRYEKLFF. The DNA for the CDR3 is TGCAGTGCTAGATACCGATATGAAAAACTGTTTTTT.

This clonotype was seen many times. The chain has TRBV6-1 and TRBJ1-2; the D is unclear. V was trimmed by 7 bases and J by 5 bases, leaving 17 bases between them. The CDR3 covers 14 residues. From germline, CDR1 is MNHNS and CDR2 SASEGT. The CDR3 sequence is CASIERGKEYGYTF. In DNA, the CDR3 is TGTGCCAGCATCGAAAGAGGAAAGGAGTATGGCTACACCTTC.

In its sample, this clonotype was seen many times. The V gene is TRBV10-3, the J gene TRBJ1-4; TRBD1 matches 8 bases. J gave up 4 bases and V 7 bases, and 8 bases lay outside the gene matches. Germline values: CDR1 ENHRY, CDR2 SYGVKD. CDR3 length equals 15 residues. For the CDR3, the DNA is TGTGCCATCAAGCCGGGACAGGACCTTAATGAAAAACTGTTTTTT. As protein: CAIKPGQDLNEKLFF.

As concerns this clonotype: This could be a read error, since a much larger clone is one nucleotide away. This rearrangement joins TRBV30 to TRBJ2-1; perhaps TRBD1 as D (8 bases). Trimming pared 0 bases from V and 12 bases from J, leaving 18 bases between. CDR1 and CDR2 (germline): GTSNPN, SVGIG (reference sequence). The CDR3 extends over 14 amino acids. The CDR3 nucleotides read TGTGCCTGGAGTGTATTACAGGGGGGGGATGGGCAGTTCTTC. Its translation is CAWSVLQGGDGQFF.

This clonotype was observed many times. This chain uses TRBV6-1 with TRBJ1-5; no clear D gene. Germline CDR1 and CDR2: MNHNS and SASEGT. The CDR3 has 12 amino acids. Deletions cut 5 bases from V and 9 bases from J, with 11 bases between. The CDR3 reads CASSSVPPPQHF. In DNA, the CDR3 is TGTGCCAGCAGTTCAGTGCCCCCGCCCCAGCATTTT.

This chain connects TRBV27 to TRBJ1-5; D gene uncertain. Germline V CDR1 and CDR2: MNHEY, SMNVEV (reference sequence). There are 17 residues in the CDR3. Trimming cost V 4 bases and J 3 bases, with 19 bases left between them. CDR3 in amino acids: CASSSYPLTSVNQPQHF. The CDR3 DNA follows: TGTGCCAGCAGTTCCTACCCCTTAACATCCGTCAATCAGCCCCAGCATTTT.

In its sample, this clonotype was seen many times. The chain carries TRBV7-9 and TRBJ2-1; D unresolved. V shed 1 base and J shed 10 bases, with 8 bases lying between them. Germline loops: CDR1 SEHNR, CDR2 FQNEAQ (reference sequence). The CDR3 consists of 12 residues. CDR3 residues: CASSLGRSEQFF. Here the CDR3 DNA reads TGTGCCAGCAGCTTAGGTCGGTCGGAGCAGTTCTTC.

The rearrangement uses TRBV18 and TRBJ2-3; unclear D gene. Germline values: CDR1 KGHSH, CDR2 LQKENI. The CDR3 is 13 amino acids. V lost 5 bases and J 2 bases, leaving 8 bases between the germline ends. CDR3 residues: CASSSSPTDTQYF. CDR3 DNA: TGTGCCAGCTCATCATCCCCCACAGATACGCAGTATTTT.

This clonotype was detected ten times or more. The chain couples TRBV2 to TRBJ1-2; tentatively, D is TRBD1 (6 bases). This CDR3 region has 14 residues. Trimming took 4 bases from V and 4 from J, leaving 13 bases between them. The germline V gene has CDR1 SNHLY and CDR2 FYNNEI. This CDR3 reads CASSGRGSGYGYTF. DNA for the CDR3: TGTGCCAGCAGTGGAAGGGGGTCGGGCTATGGCTACACCTTC.

In its sample, this clonotype was seen a few times. The rearrangement joins TRBV9 to TRBJ1-1, with D unclear. V shed 4 bases and J shed 1 base, with 23 bases lying between them. This CDR3 has 18 residues. Germline-derived CDR1 and CDR2 are SGDLS and YYNGEE. The CDR3 loop is CASSSKVRIDWENTEAFF. CDR3 sequence (DNA): TGTGCCAGCAGCAGTAAAGTAAGGATAGACTGGGAGAACACTGAAGCTTTCTTT.

This clonotype appeared a few times. The V gene is TRBV14, the J gene TRBJ1-3, with a tentative D call TRBD1 (5 bases). V lost 8 bases, J lost 0 bases, and 20 bases lay in between. The CDR3 sequence is 17 residues long. The germline CDR1 and CDR2 sequences are SGHDN and FVKESK. The CDR3: CASPYRGGEVSGNTIYF. CDR3 DNA: TGTGCCAGCCCCTACCGCGGGGGTGAGGTCTCTGGAAACACCATATATTTT.

This clonotype was found many times. For the CDR3, the DNA is TGCAGCGTGGACCCAACAGGGAACACTGAAGCTTTCTTT. Residues: CSVDPTGNTEAFF. V and J are TRBV29-1 and TRBJ1-1; TRBD1 might be the D (5 bases). Germline V lookup: CDR1 SQVTM, CDR2 ANQGSEA. The V end lost 6 bases, the J end lost 1 base, and 12 bases lay between the germline ends. There are 13 residues in the CDR3. Drawing the rest from reference TRBV29-1 and TRBJ1-1, the complete variable domain is SAVISQKPSRDICQRGTSLTIQCQVDSQVTMMFWYRQQPGQSLTLIATANQGSEATYESGFVIDKFPISRPNLTFSTLTVSNMSPEDSSIYLCSVDPTGNTEAFFGQGTRLTVV.

For this clonotype: It may be a read error: a sequence one base away is much more abundant. The CDR3 ends on some other residue instead of the conserved phenylalanine or tryptophan, so this is likely a read error. The rearrangement uses TRBV7-9 and TRBJ2-5; unclear D gene. Trimming took off 1 base at V and 5 bases at J, with 11 bases between the two ends. Germline assignment: CDR1 SEHNR and CDR2 FQNEAQ (reference sequence). The CDR3 extends over 14 amino acids. The DNA for the CDR3 is TGTGCCAGCAGCTTAGGAATAGGCTCGGAGACCCAGTACTCC. It codes for CASSLGIGSETQYS.

This clonotype has ten or more counts. The rearrangement joins TRBV12-3 or TRBV12-4 to TRBJ1-1; 9 bases map to TRBD1. This CDR3 region has 14 residues. The V and J ends lost 4 bases and 5 bases, in that order; junction bases with no gene match: 5. The CDR3 DNA sequence: TGTGCCAGCAGTTCCACAGGGGGCAGGACTGAAGCTTTCTTT. Translating it yields CASSSTGGRTEAFF.

This clonotype was observed at least ten times. The rearrangement joins TRBV2 to TRBJ2-7; possible D gene TRBD1, 7 bases. Trimming took off 6 bases at V and 2 bases at J, with 14 bases between the two ends. CDR1 SNHLY and CDR2 FYNNEI come from the germline V gene. The CDR3 extends over 14 amino acids. Written as DNA, the CDR3 is TGTGCCAGCAGCTCAGGGGGAGGCACCTACGAGCAGTACTTC. This translates into CASSSGGGTYEQYF.

In this sample, this clonotype turned up a few times. A junction end diverges from the germline sequence, so it may reflect a read error. The J gene is TRBJ1-4, the V gene TRBV5-1; D is undetermined. Looked up from germline, CDR1 is SGHRS and CDR2 is YFSETQ. The CDR3 is 14 residues long. The CDR3 loop reads CASRLGRQPGKLFF. CDR3 coding DNA: TGCGCCAGCAGATTGGGCAGGCAGCCCGGAAAACTGTTTTTT.

The chain links TRBV30 to TRBJ1-2; D remains unclear. CDR3 size: 11 residues. The V gene lost 5 bases and the J gene lost 4 bases, with 8 bases spanning the gap. The germline gives CDR1 GTSNPN, CDR2 SVGIG (reference sequence). Here the CDR3 DNA reads TGTGCCTGGGCACTGGGCTATGGCTACACCTTC. Its protein product is CAWALGYGYTF.

This clonotype was detected many times. The V gene is TRBV5-1, the J gene TRBJ2-7; D might be TRBD1 (5 bases). The CDR3 is 14 residues long. The germline V gene encodes CDR1 SGHRS and CDR2 YFSETQ. Between the trimmed V and J ends, which lost 2 bases and 5 bases, there was a span of 14 bases. The chain's CDR3 is CASSLAGQWDEQYF. The CDR3 DNA reads as TGCGCCAGCAGCTTAGCAGGGCAGTGGGACGAGCAGTACTTC.

In its sample, this clonotype was seen a few times. The chain links TRBV4-1 to TRBJ2-5, with 9 bases that match TRBD1. Germline-derived CDR1 and CDR2 are MGHRA and YSYEKL. V shed 2 bases, J shed 5 bases, and the junction held 3 bases outside the gene matches. The CDR3 extends over 14 amino acids. DNA for the CDR3: TGCGCCAGCAGCCAAAGTGGACAGGGGGAGACCCAGTACTTC. It encodes CASSQSGQGETQYF.

Ten or more counts support this clonotype. This chain links TRBV3-1 with TRBJ2-7; 10 bases fit TRBD2. Germline-derived CDR1 and CDR2 are LGHDT and YNNKEL (reference sequence). The CDR3 covers 16 residues. The V segment lost 3 bases and the J segment 2 bases; nucleotides outside the gene matches: 7. The CDR3 DNA follows: TGTGCCAGCAGCCACCTTTCTAGCGGGGGACCCTACGAGCAGTACTTC. The encoded protein is CASSHLSSGGPYEQYF.

The rearrangement links TRBV29-1 to TRBJ2-7, with TRBD2 as a possible D gene (5 bases). V gave up 2 bases and J gave up 2 bases, with 13 bases separating them. The germline gives CDR1 SQVTM, CDR2 ANQGSEA. The CDR3 runs to 14 residues. The CDR3 DNA reads as TGCAGCGTTGAATTTCCCGGGAATACCTACGAGCAGTACTTC. Encoded protein: CSVEFPGNTYEQYF.

This clonotype was detected a few times. The chain joins TRBV4-1 to TRBJ2-7; D possibly corresponds to TRBD1 (6 bases). The V end lost 1 base, the J end lost 5 bases, and 18 bases lay between the germline ends. CDR1 and CDR2 from the germline V gene are MGHRA and YSYEKL. CDR3 length equals 16 residues. This CDR3 is CASSQALQGIGNEQYF. The DNA for the CDR3 is TGCGCCAGCAGCCAAGCCCTCCAGGGGATAGGAAACGAGCAGTACTTC.

This clonotype was counted a few times. The chain employs TRBV6-6 and TRBJ2-5; 8 positions match TRBD2. V lost 2 bases, J lost 4 bases, and 15 bases stayed unmatched. The CDR3 has 18 residues. Germline CDR1 is MNHNY and CDR2 is SVGAGI (reference sequence). CDR3 sequence: CASSYRRGGYSTGETQYF. CDR3 in DNA: TGTGCCAGCAGTTACCGTCGGGGGGGCTACTCCACGGGAGAGACCCAGTACTTC.

This clonotype has ten or more counts. The chain has TRBV11-3 and TRBJ2-1; 11 bases map to TRBD2. The CDR3 contains 17 residues. Trimming removed 0 bases from V and 5 bases from J; junction bases left unmatched: 6. Germline CDR1 and CDR2: SGHNT and YENEEA. CDR3 nucleotide sequence: TGTGCCAGCAGCTTAGATCACGGTAGCGGGGGGGACAATGAGCAGTTCTTC. This gives the protein CASSLDHGSGGDNEQFF.

This clonotype turned up a few times. The chain uses TRBV9 and TRBJ2-7; TRBD1 matches 12 bases. This CDR3 is 16 amino acids long. With V trimmed by 5 bases and J by 4 bases, 10 bases remained unmatched. Germline CDR1 reads SGDLS; CDR2 reads YYNGEE. CDR3 sequence: CASSSGVGQGAYEQYF. The CDR3 bases are TGTGCCAGCAGTTCGGGGGTGGGACAGGGGGCTTACGAGCAGTACTTC. Full variable domain (rest looked up from reference TRBV9 and TRBJ2-7): DSGVTQTPKHLITATGQRVTLRCSPRSGDLSVYWYQQSLDQGLQFLIQYYNGEERAKGNILERFSAQQFPDLHSELNLSSLELGDSALYFCASSSGVGQGAYEQYFGPGTRLTVT.

The table lists this clonotype with many counts. The genes are TRBV28 and TRBJ1-1; 8 nucleotides align to TRBD1. Germline values: CDR1 MDHEN, CDR2 SYDVKM. The CDR3 is 15 residues long. Unmatched junction bases numbered 7, after V lost 3 bases and J lost 4 bases. CDR3 sequence (DNA): TGTGCCAGCAGTTTTAGTTCGGGACAGGCCACTGAAGCTTTCTTT. It translates to CASSFSSGQATEAFF. Variable domain in full (rest from reference TRBV28 and TRBJ1-1): DVKVTQSSRYLVKRTGEKVFLECVQDMDHENMFWYRQDPGLGLRLIYFSYDVKMKEKGDIPEGYSVSREKKERFSLILESASTNQTSMYLCASSFSSGQATEAFFGQGTRLTVV.

The J gene is TRBJ2-7, the V gene TRBV10-1; D unresolved. The CDR3 has 14 amino acids. Germline V CDR1 and CDR2: WNHNN, SYGVQD (reference sequence). Trimming took 2 bases from V and 0 from J, leaving 8 bases between them. The CDR3: CASSEDPSSYEQYF. CDR3 DNA sequence: TGCGCCAGCAGTGAGGACCCGAGCTCCTACGAGCAGTACTTC.

This chain connects TRBV4-1 to TRBJ1-2, with a possible D match to TRBD1 (5 bases). Germline CDR1 is MGHRA and CDR2 is YSYEKL. The CDR3 is made up of 13 amino acids. V was trimmed by 1 base and J by 4 bases, leaving 7 bases between them. CDR3 loop: CASSQGGAYGYTF. Here the CDR3 DNA reads TGCGCCAGCAGCCAAGGAGGGGCCTATGGCTACACCTTC.

This clonotype was recorded at least ten times. The V call is TRBV20-1, the J call TRBJ2-1, with D possibly matching TRBD1 (5 bases). The V end lost 8 bases, the J end lost 8 bases, and 19 bases lay between the germline ends. Germline CDR1 and CDR2: DFQATT and SNEGSKA (reference sequence). The CDR3 extends over 13 amino acids. CDR3 bases: TGCAGTACCCGACAGCCACCAAGGGATGAGCAGTTCTTC. This encodes CSTRQPPRDEQFF.

This clonotype was seen many times. This chain links TRBV7-6 with TRBJ1-4; D remains unclear. With 5 bases removed from V and 6 bases from J, the gap between germline ends came to 10 bases. Per the germline V gene, CDR1 is SGHVS and CDR2 is FNYEAQ. The CDR3 has 13 amino acids. Here the CDR3 DNA reads TGTGCCAGCAGCCCCCGCCCGGATGAAAAACTGTTTTTT. Translating gives CASSPRPDEKLFF.